Shown below are 8 T cell receptor beta chains from a single sample sequenced in a study of identical twins. TCRdb fed the 5' RACE reads into MiXCR, producing one record per CDR3 protein. Of about 690,000 distinct CDR3 sequences listed, around 6.1% are singletons. The sequenced material came from naive T cells sorted from blood. All receptors come from a man aged 18 to 30 in good health.

This clonotype was observed many times. The genes are TRBV9 and TRBJ2-1, with 7 bases that match TRBD2. V lost 0 bases to trimming and J lost 5 bases; unmatched junction nucleotides: 5. Germline-derived CDR1 and CDR2 are SGDLS and YYNGEE. The CDR3 covers 15 residues. This CDR3 reads CASSVGGRAHNEQFF. The CDR3 region has the DNA TGTGCCAGCAGCGTAGGTGGGAGGGCCCACAATGAGCAGTTCTTC.

In its sample, this clonotype was seen many times. The CDR3 loop is CASSTRTSGLSEQFF. For the CDR3, the DNA is TGCGCCAGCAGCACCCGGACTAGCGGGTTATCTGAGCAGTTCTTC. The chain has TRBV4-3 and TRBJ2-1; 11 nucleotides align to TRBD2. CDR3 size: 15 residues. V shed 5 bases and J 9 bases; nucleotides not matched to a gene: 9. Per germline, CDR1 LGHNA and CDR2 YSLEER.

This clonotype was counted between two and nine times. This chain uses TRBV18 with TRBJ1-6; D gene unclear. The V gene lost 2 bases and the J gene lost 3 bases, with 11 bases spanning the gap. Germline V gene data show CDR1 as KGHSH and CDR2 as LQKENI. The CDR3 is made up of 16 amino acids. The CDR3 DNA follows: TGTGCCAGCTCACCATTGCCAGTCGTCTATAATTCACCCCTCCACTTT. It specifies CASSPLPVVYNSPLHF. The variable domain in full, completed from reference TRBV18 and TRBJ1-6, reads NAGVMQNPRHLVRRRGQEARLRCSPMKGHSHVYWYRQLPEEGLKFMVYLQKENIIDESGMPKERFSAEFPKEGPSILRIQQVVRGDSAAYFCASSPLPVVYNSPLHFGNGTRLTVT.

This clonotype was seen repeatedly, ten times or more. The rearrangement uses TRBV12-3 or TRBV12-4 and TRBJ2-7; D possibly corresponds to TRBD2 (5 bases). There are 16 residues in the CDR3. The V end lost 5 bases, the J end lost 0 bases, and 17 bases lay between the germline ends. CDR3 amino acids: CASSPPVGLSSYEQYF. DNA for the CDR3: TGTGCCAGCAGTCCCCCCGTAGGACTTAGCTCCTACGAGCAGTACTTC.

This clonotype was counted only a few times. This chain connects TRBV11-2 to TRBJ2-2; no firm D call. There are 13 residues in the CDR3. CDR1 is SGHAT, CDR2 FQNNGV, per germline. V gave up 5 bases and J gave up 8 bases, with 12 bases separating them. CDR3 in DNA: TGTGCCAGCAGCCTCCAGGTCGCTGGGGAGCTGTTTTTT. This codes for CASSLQVAGELFF. Looking up the rest from reference TRBV11-2 and TRBJ2-2 gives the full variable domain: EAGVAQSPRYKIIEKRQSVAFWCNPISGHATLYWYQQILGQGPKLLIQFQNNGVVDDSQLPKDRFSAERLKGVDSTLKIQPAKLEDSAVYLCASSLQVAGELFFGEGSRLTVL.

At least ten counts were recorded for this clonotype. The V and J genes are TRBV6-2 or TRBV6-3 and TRBJ1-2, with D tentatively TRBD1 (5 bases). This CDR3 contains 15 residues. Germline lookup yields CDR1 MNHEY and CDR2 SVGEGT. V lost 2 bases to trimming and J lost 8 bases, with 18 bases between them. CDR3 in amino acids: CASSYGMRGVGGYTF. The CDR3 DNA reads as TGTGCCAGCAGTTACGGGATGAGGGGAGTTGGCGGCTACACCTTC.

This clonotype occurred many times. The chain is built from TRBV20-1 and TRBJ1-5; the D gene is possibly TRBD1 (5 bases). Trimming took off 5 bases at V and 7 bases at J, with 12 bases between the two ends. Germline CDR1 DFQATT, CDR2 SNEGSKA (reference sequence). There are 12 residues in the CDR3. CDR3 sequence (DNA): TGCAGTGCTTCTCGGGGGAACCAGCCCCAGCATTTT. This sequence encodes CSASRGNQPQHF.

V is TRBV5-5 and J is TRBJ1-4; 7 positions agree with TRBD1. The junction had 5 bases not matched to a gene; V was cut back by 3 bases and J by 0 bases. CDR3 length: 16 amino acids. Germline V gives CDR1 SGHKS, CDR2 YYEKEE (reference sequence). The CDR3 nucleotides read TGTGCCAGCAGCTACGGACAGGCGGCAACTAATGAAAAACTGTTTTTT. Protein sequence: CASSYGQAATNEKLFF.